The 25 T cell receptor beta chains in this list originate from one sample, sequenced in a study of persistence of HIV-infected CD4 T cells. The libraries were made with immunoSEQ version 4 in survey mode. Profiling relied on immunoSEQ multiplex PCR, and the TCRdb table lists in-frame clones only, not all of them. The sample consists of approximately 35,000 clones, about 81% of them appearing once. Which antigens these TCRs recognize remains unknown. Cells were stimulated with overlapping HIV-1 Gag 15-mer peptides. CD40L-negative CD69-negative CD45RO-high memory CD4+ T cells were sorted as populations depleted of antigen-responding cells. Sequenced material: cultured CD4+ T cells from PBMCs, taken from a patient who received antiretroviral therapy. The receptors here all came from an adult with HIV. The donor label of this sample is uncertain.

The chain employs TRBV7-3 and TRBJ1-1; D call uncertain. The V gene's germline CDR1 is SGHTA and CDR2 FQGTGA. Trimming stripped 2 bases from V and 5 bases from J, with 18 bases between. This CDR3 contains 16 residues. The CDR3 DNA reads TGTGCCAGCAGCTTAGTTGGAATTGGTTCGGGGACTGAAGCTTTCTTT. Its protein product is CASSLVGIGSGTEAFF.

This chain joins TRBV6-5 and TRBJ1-1, with TRBD1 identical over 10 bases. The trim removed 0 bases at V and 5 bases at J, leaving 6 bases unmatched. This CDR3 has 16 residues. The germline V gene has CDR1 MNHEY and CDR2 SVGAGI. The CDR3 spells CASSYSRDRGWTEAFF. CDR3 bases: TGTGCCAGCAGTTACTCGAGGGACAGGGGATGGACTGAAGCTTTCTTT.

The genes are TRBV6-1 and TRBJ1-1; D is perhaps TRBD1 (6 bases). The CDR3 runs to 16 residues. Trimming took off 3 bases at V and 5 bases at J, with 19 bases between the two ends. From germline, CDR1 is MNHNS and CDR2 SASEGT. The CDR3 spells CASSDGLWGARTEAFF. CDR3 DNA: TGTGCCAGCAGTGATGGCCTATGGGGGGCGCGGACTGAAGCTTTCTTT.

The gene calls are TRBV29-1 and TRBJ1-5, with 9 bases aligning to TRBD1. Germline V CDR1 and CDR2: SQVTM, ANQGSEA. J gave up 6 bases and V 4 bases, and 10 bases lay outside the gene matches. This CDR3 has 15 residues. CDR3: CSVALTVGQGQPQHF. The CDR3 region has the DNA TGCAGCGTTGCCCTAACGGTGGGACAGGGTCAGCCCCAGCATTTT. Combining the CDR3 with reference TRBV29-1 and TRBJ1-5 gives the whole variable domain SAVISQKPSRDICQRGTSLTIQCQVDSQVTMMFWYRQQPGQSLTLIATANQGSEATYESGFVIDKFPISRPNLTFSTLTVSNMSPEDSSIYLCSVALTVGQGQPQHFGDGTRLSIL.

V is TRBV28 and J is TRBJ1-1, with D unresolved. V was cut by 8 bases and J by 4 bases, with 5 bases left in between. Germline V gene sequence: CDR1 MDHEN, CDR2 SYDVKM. The CDR3 is 10 amino acids. CDR3 sequence (DNA): TGTGCCAGCGGGGTCACTGAAGCTTTCTTT. Its protein is CASGVTEAFF.

This rearrangement joins TRBV28 to TRBJ1-2; D is possibly TRBD1 (6 bases). The germline CDR1 and CDR2 sequences are MDHEN and SYDVKM. V shed 10 bases and J shed 4 bases, with 10 bases lying between them. The CDR3 extends over 11 amino acids. This CDR3 reads CATRGRYGYTF. The CDR3 nucleotides are TGTGCCACCAGGGGACGCTATGGCTACACCTTC.

The rearrangement joins TRBV5-1 to TRBJ2-7; D unclear. The V end lost 1 base, the J end lost 6 bases, and 11 bases lay between the germline ends. This CDR3 contains 13 residues. Per germline, CDR1 SGHRS and CDR2 YFSETQ. The CDR3 DNA reads as TGCGCCAGCAGCTTGACCTGGGGTTCCGAGCAGTACGTC. Translating gives CASSLTWGSEQYV.

The chain is built from TRBV20-1 and TRBJ1-5; D not certain. Trimming removed 3 bases at V and 0 bases at J, with 9 bases between. Germline values: CDR1 DFQATT, CDR2 SNEGSKA (reference sequence). The CDR3 runs to 14 residues. CDR3 residues: CSASSRYSNQPQHF. The DNA of the CDR3 is TGCAGTGCTAGTAGCCGTTATAGCAATCAGCCCCAGCATTTT.

CDR3 nucleotide sequence: TGTGCCTCCCGGGACTCCACTAACTATGGCTACACCTTC. It encodes CASRDSTNYGYTF. J is TRBJ1-2 and V is TRBV30, with D possibly matching TRBD1 (5 bases). Germline assignment: CDR1 GTSNPN and CDR2 SVGIG (reference sequence). This CDR3 spans 13 amino acids. The V gene lost 7 bases and the J gene lost 0 bases, with 12 bases spanning the gap.

The chain recombines TRBV6-1 with TRBJ2-7; TRBD2 matches 10 bases. CDR1 and CDR2 from the germline V gene are MNHNS and SASEGT. This CDR3 comprises 16 residues. V lost 3 bases and J lost 2; bases outside the gene matches: 7. This chain's CDR3 is CASSDLLLAGTYEQYF. The CDR3 coding sequence is TGTGCCAGCAGTGATCTCTTACTAGCGGGGACCTACGAGCAGTACTTC.

CDR3 in amino acids: CASSNDDRVSHEQYF. CDR3 sequence (DNA): TGTGCCAGTAGTAATGATGACAGGGTAAGCCACGAGCAGTACTTC. The V call is TRBV19, the J call TRBJ2-7; TRBD1 matches at 7 bases. The CDR3 is made up of 15 amino acids. CDR1 and CDR2 from the germline V gene are LNHDA and SQIVND (reference sequence). The trim removed 4 bases at V and 5 bases at J, leaving 11 bases unmatched.

This clone turned up a few times. The rearrangement links TRBV11-2 to TRBJ2-6; 9 bases map to TRBD1. With 6 bases clipped from V and 1 base from J, the junction kept 10 bases outside the gene matches. The germline V gene has CDR1 SGHAT and CDR2 FQNNGV. The CDR3 extends over 18 amino acids. Here the CDR3 DNA reads TGTGCCAGCAGGCCGGCCGGGACAGGGTCGTCTGGGGCCAACGTCCTGACTTTC. Translation gives CASRPAGTGSSGANVLTF.

DNA of the CDR3: TGCGCCAGCAGCTTTTTCGGGCCGGGAGACACTGAAGCTTTCTTT. The encoded protein is CASSFFGPGDTEAFF. The chain couples TRBV5-1 to TRBJ1-1; no reliable D call. CDR1 and CDR2 (germline): SGHRS, YFSETQ. The CDR3 is 15 residues long. The germline V and J ends were trimmed by 2 bases and 3 bases, with 14 bases remaining between them.

The rearrangement uses TRBV9 and TRBJ1-3, with D possibly TRBD1 on 6 matching bases. The CDR3 is 15 residues long. Trimming removed 4 bases from V and 0 bases from J, with 11 bases in between. Germline V gene sequence: CDR1 SGDLS, CDR2 YYNGEE. The CDR3 sequence: CASSITGTSGNTIYF. CDR3 in DNA: TGTGCCAGCAGCATAACAGGGACCTCTGGAAACACCATATATTTT.

The rearrangement joins TRBV6-2 or TRBV6-3 to TRBJ1-2; D remains ambiguous. Germline V gene sequence: CDR1 MNHEY, CDR2 SVGEGT. The CDR3 length is 11 residues. The V gene lost 1 base and the J gene lost 7 bases, with 4 bases spanning the gap. CDR3 protein: CASSYYGGYTF. The CDR3 nucleotides read TGTGCCAGCAGTTACTACGGTGGCTACACCTTC.

The chain combines TRBV3-1 (or the pseudogene TRBV3-2) with TRBJ1-2; D is undetermined. Trimming shortened V by 4 bases and J by 8 bases, and 11 bases separated the two germline ends. CDR1 and CDR2 from the germline V gene are LGHDT and YNNKEL (reference sequence). The CDR3 totals 12 residues. CDR3 protein: CASSPWNGGYTF. The CDR3 DNA reads TGTGCCAGCAGCCCCTGGAACGGCGGCTACACCTTC.

The chain joins TRBV2 to TRBJ2-7, with TRBD2 matching over 7 bases. Losses at the gene ends were 4 bases for V and 3 bases for J; bases not matched to a gene: 12. The CDR3 is made up of 16 amino acids. Germline assignment: CDR1 SNHLY and CDR2 FYNNEI. CDR3 DNA: TGTGCCAGCAGTGGGGACTATCCTTCCTTGAACTACGAGCAGTACTTC. Its translation: CASSGDYPSLNYEQYF.

The rearrangement links TRBV7-3 to TRBJ2-2, with 9 nucleotides matching TRBD2. The CDR3 has 17 amino acids. The ends lost 5 bases at V and 4 bases at J; junction bases unmatched: 11. The V gene's germline CDR1 is SGHTA and CDR2 FQGTGA. The CDR3 protein is CASSVRRLADGTGELFF. DNA for the CDR3: TGTGCCAGCAGCGTAAGAAGACTAGCGGACGGCACCGGGGAGCTGTTTTTT. The whole variable domain, filled in from reference TRBV7-3 and TRBJ2-2, reads GAGVSQTPSNKVTEKGKYVELRCDPISGHTALYWYRQSLGQGPEFLIYFQGTGAADDSGLPNDRFFAVRPEGSVSTLKIQRTERGDSAVYLCASSVRRLADGTGELFFGEGSRLTVL.

This clone appeared once. V gene TRBV6-5 combines with J gene TRBJ1-3; D remains unclear. This CDR3 has 13 residues. The V end was cut by 10 bases, the J end by 7 bases, with 17 bases between. The germline V gene encodes CDR1 MNHEY and CDR2 SVGAGI. The CDR3 loop reads CATISTAGNTIYF. The DNA of the CDR3 is TGTGCCACCATTAGTACCGCCGGGAACACCATATATTTT.

In nucleotides, the CDR3 is TGTGCCAGCACTAGACAGGGGAATGAGCAGTTCTTC. This translates into CASTRQGNEQFF. J is TRBJ2-1 and V is TRBV6-5, with 8 bases fitting TRBD1. V lost 7 bases to trimming and J lost 7 bases; unmatched junction nucleotides: 3. Germline V gene sequence: CDR1 MNHEY, CDR2 SVGAGI. The CDR3 totals 12 residues.

The chain couples TRBV19 to TRBJ1-6; 7 nucleotides line up with TRBD1. The length of the CDR3 is 15 residues. Germline assignment: CDR1 LNHDA and CDR2 SQIVND (reference sequence). V lost 1 base and J lost 9; bases outside the gene matches: 6. The CDR3 reads CASSIGTGIRSPLHF. CDR3 nucleotides: TGTGCCAGTAGTATAGGGACAGGAATTCGTTCACCCCTCCACTTT. Full variable domain (missing parts from reference TRBV19 and TRBJ1-6): DGGITQSPKYLFRKEGQNVTLSCEQNLNHDAMYWYRQDPGQGLRLIYYSQIVNDFQKGDIAEGYSVSREKKESFPLTVTSAQKNPTAFYLCASSIGTGIRSPLHFGNGTRLTVT.

The gene calls are TRBV19 and TRBJ2-7; D may be TRBD2 (6 bases). The CDR3 covers 16 residues. Germline CDR1 is LNHDA and CDR2 is SQIVND (reference sequence). The V and J ends lost 1 base and 3 bases respectively, with 16 bases between them. The CDR3: CASSIGEVSTFYEQYF. The CDR3 DNA is TGTGCCAGTAGTATAGGGGAGGTTTCTACCTTCTACGAGCAGTACTTC.

This clone was counted once. V usage is TRBV6-1 and J usage is TRBJ2-7; D gene ambiguous. The germline V gene encodes CDR1 MNHNS and CDR2 SASEGT. The CDR3 extends over 12 amino acids. V was shortened by 3 bases and J by 5 bases, with 8 bases between the two germline ends. CDR3 nucleotides: TGTGCCAGCAGTGATGGCCCAGACGAGCAGTACGTC. Its protein is CASSDGPDEQYV.

The chain recombines TRBV10-3 with TRBJ1-6, with D possibly being TRBD1 (5 bases). Germline V lookup: CDR1 ENHRY, CDR2 SYGVKD. The CDR3 sequence is 13 residues long. Trimming pared 9 bases from V and 8 bases from J, leaving 14 bases between. CDR3 sequence: CAITQVRDSPLHF. Here the CDR3 DNA reads TGTGCCATAACACAAGTCAGGGATTCACCCCTCCACTTT.

The chain recombines TRBV2 with TRBJ1-3; maybe TRBD1 (5 bases). Germline V gives CDR1 SNHLY, CDR2 FYNNEI. The CDR3 spans 15 residues. The germline V and J ends were trimmed by 5 bases and 0 bases, with 11 bases remaining between them. CDR3 nucleotide sequence: TGTGCCAGCAGTAAAGACAGCCTCTCTGGAAACACCATATATTTT. It translates to CASSKDSLSGNTIYF.